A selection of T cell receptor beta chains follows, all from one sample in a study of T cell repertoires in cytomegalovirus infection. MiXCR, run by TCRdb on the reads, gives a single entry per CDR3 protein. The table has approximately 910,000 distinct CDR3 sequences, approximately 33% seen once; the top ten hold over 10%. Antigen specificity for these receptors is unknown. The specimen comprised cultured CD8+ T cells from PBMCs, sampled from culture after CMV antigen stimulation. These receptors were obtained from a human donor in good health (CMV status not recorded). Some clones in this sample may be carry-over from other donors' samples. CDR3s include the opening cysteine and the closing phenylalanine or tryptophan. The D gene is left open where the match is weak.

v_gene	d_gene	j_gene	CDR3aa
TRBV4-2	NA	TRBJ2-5	CASSSRGALGQETQYF
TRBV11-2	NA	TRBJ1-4	CASSVRGDEKLFF
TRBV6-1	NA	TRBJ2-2	CASSMQAGELFF
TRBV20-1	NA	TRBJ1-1	CSARDWAGPMNTEAFF
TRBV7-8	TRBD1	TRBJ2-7	CASSLGRLGQGTYEQYF
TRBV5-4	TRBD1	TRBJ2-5	CASSLGDRGHETQYF
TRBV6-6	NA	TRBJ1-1	CASSYSRQLNTEAFF
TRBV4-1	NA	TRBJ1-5	CASSYEDFSNQPQHF
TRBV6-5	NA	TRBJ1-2	CASSYGAAEYGYTF
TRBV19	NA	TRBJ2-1	CASWGGGGPSYNEQFF
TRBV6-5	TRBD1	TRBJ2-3	CASSFQQGPPSTDTQYF
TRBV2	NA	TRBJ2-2	CASSVGGWSGAGELFF
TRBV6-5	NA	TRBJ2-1	CASSYYLGGQNEQFF
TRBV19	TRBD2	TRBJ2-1	CASSIAGGYGDEQFF
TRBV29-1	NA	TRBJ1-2	CSVEDGGGGYTF
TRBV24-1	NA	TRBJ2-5	CATSARDHSNYQETQYF
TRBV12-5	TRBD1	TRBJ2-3	CASGFTLPGGVSPLTAEDTQYF
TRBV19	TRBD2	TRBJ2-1	CTSSMGLYNEQFF
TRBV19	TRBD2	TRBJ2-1	CASSQTGGWDEQFF
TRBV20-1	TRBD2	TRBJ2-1	CSAFPLAGGRNEQFF
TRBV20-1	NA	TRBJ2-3	CSARSGGLGTDTQYF
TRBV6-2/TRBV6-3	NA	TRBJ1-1	CASSWGGATEAFF
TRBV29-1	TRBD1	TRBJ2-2	CSVEKGQGLTGELFF
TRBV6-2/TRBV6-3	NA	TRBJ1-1	CASRTDSLNTEAFF
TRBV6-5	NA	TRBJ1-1	CASSRDGDEAFF
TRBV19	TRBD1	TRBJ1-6	CASSIATTGVYNSPLHF
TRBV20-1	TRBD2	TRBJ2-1	CSARGGRGDEQFF
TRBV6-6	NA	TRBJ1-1	CASSYSVGGTTEAFF
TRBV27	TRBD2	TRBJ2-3	CASSPERGGSTDTQYF
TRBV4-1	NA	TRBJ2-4	CASSQIFHREGNIQYF
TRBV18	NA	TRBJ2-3	CASSPPEVADTQYF
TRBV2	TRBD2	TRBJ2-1	CASSGLEYYNEQFF
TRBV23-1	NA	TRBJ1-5	CASLSKGRGFRNQPQHF
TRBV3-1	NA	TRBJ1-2	CASSQGGLNYGYTF
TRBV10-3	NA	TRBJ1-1	CTISESGWDTEAFF
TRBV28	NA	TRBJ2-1	CASNLSPNEQFF